The T cell receptor beta chain under discussion was sequenced for a study of CD4 T cells in relation to SARS-CoV-2 and coronaviruses. The repertoire was sequenced with immunoSEQ multiplex PCR; TCRdb's copy has only in-frame clones and lacks some. The table has 50,000 to 70,000 clones, about 90% seen once; the top ten hold around 0.43%. The origin of this receptor is an adult with COVID-19. The sequenced sample consisted of naive CD4+ T cells from PBMCs. Subset given: naive CD4+ T cells isolated by negative enrichment.

DNA for the CDR3: TGTGCCAGCTCGTCCTCACTAGCGGGAGTCTACGAGCAGTACTTC. This gives the protein CASSSSLAGVYEQYF. The rearrangement uses TRBV5-5 and TRBJ2-7; 11 bases are shared with TRBD2. V gave up 7 bases and J gave up 3 bases; unmatched junction bases: 9. The length of the CDR3 is 15 residues. Germline-derived CDR1 and CDR2 are SGHKS and YYEKEE (reference sequence).